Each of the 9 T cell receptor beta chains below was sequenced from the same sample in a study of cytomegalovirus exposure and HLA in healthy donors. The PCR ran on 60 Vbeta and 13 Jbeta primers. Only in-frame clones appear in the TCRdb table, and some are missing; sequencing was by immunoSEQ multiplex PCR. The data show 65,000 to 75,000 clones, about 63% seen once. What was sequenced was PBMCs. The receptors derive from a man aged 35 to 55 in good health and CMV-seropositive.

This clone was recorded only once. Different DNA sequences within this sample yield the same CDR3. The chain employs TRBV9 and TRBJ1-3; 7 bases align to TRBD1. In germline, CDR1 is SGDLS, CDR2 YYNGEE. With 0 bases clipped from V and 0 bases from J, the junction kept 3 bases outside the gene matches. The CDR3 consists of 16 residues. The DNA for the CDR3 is TGTGCCAGCAGCGTAGGACAGGGATTCTCTGGAAACACCATATATTTT. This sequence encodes CASSVGQGFSGNTIYF.

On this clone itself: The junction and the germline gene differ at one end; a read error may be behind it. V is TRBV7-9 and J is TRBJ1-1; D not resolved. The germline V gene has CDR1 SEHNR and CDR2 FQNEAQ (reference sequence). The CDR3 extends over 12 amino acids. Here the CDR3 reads CSSSVLNTEAFF. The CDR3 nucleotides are TGTTCCAGCAGCGTACTTAACACTGAAGCTTTCTTT.

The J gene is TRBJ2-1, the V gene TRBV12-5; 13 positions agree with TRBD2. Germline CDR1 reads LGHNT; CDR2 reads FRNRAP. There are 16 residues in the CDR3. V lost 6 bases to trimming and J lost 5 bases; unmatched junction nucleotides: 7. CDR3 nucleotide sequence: TGTGCTAGTGGGGAGGGACTAGCGGGACCCAACAATGAGCAGTTCTTC. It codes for CASGEGLAGPNNEQFF.

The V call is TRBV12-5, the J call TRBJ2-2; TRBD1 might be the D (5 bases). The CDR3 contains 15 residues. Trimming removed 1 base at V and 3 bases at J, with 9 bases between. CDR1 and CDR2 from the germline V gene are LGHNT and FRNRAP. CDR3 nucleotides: TGTGCTAGTGGTTTGGGACAGATAGACACCGGGGAGCTGTTTTTT. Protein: CASGLGQIDTGELFF.

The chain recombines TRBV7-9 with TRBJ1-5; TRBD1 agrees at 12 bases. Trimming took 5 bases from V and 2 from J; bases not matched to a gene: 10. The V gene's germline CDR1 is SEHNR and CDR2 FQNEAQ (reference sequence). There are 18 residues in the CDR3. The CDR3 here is CASSRVTGTGGGNQPQHF. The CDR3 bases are TGTGCCAGCAGCCGCGTTACCGGGACAGGGGGCGGCAATCAGCCCCAGCATTTT. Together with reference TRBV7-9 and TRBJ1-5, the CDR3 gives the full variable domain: DTGVSQNPRHKITKRGQNVTFRCDPISEHNRLYWYRQTLGQGPEFLTYFQNEAQLEKSRLLSDRFSAERPKGSFSTLEIQRTEQGDSAMYLCASSRVTGTGGGNQPQHFGDGTRLSIL.

The CDR3 DNA sequence: TGTGCCAGCAGCAGGGGCCAGACTAGCTCGCTCCAAGAGACCCAGTACTTC. Translation: CASSRGQTSSLQETQYF. The chain has TRBV7-2 and TRBJ2-5; TRBD2 agrees at 7 bases. V was pared by 5 bases and J by 1 base, with 13 bases of the junction left unmatched. The V gene's germline CDR1 is SGHTA and CDR2 FQGNSA. The CDR3 has 17 residues.

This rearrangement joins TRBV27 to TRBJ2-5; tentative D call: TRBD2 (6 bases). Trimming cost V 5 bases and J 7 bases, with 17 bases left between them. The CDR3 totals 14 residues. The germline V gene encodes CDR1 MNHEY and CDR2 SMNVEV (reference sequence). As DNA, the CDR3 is TGTGCCAGCAGTCCGGGGACTGATGGGTGGACCCAGTACTTC. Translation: CASSPGTDGWTQYF.

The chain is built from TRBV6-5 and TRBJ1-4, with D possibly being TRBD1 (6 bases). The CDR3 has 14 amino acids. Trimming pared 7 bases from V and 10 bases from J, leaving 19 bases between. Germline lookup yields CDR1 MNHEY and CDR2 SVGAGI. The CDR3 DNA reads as TGTGCCAGCATCTCTCAACAGGGATCGGGAAAACTGTTTTTT. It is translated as CASISQQGSGKLFF.

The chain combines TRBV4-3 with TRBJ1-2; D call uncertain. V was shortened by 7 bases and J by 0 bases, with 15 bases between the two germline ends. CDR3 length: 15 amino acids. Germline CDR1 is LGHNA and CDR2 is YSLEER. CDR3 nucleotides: TGCGCCAGCACCCCAAGAACGGGTGCTAACTATGGCTACACCTTC. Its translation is CASTPRTGANYGYTF.